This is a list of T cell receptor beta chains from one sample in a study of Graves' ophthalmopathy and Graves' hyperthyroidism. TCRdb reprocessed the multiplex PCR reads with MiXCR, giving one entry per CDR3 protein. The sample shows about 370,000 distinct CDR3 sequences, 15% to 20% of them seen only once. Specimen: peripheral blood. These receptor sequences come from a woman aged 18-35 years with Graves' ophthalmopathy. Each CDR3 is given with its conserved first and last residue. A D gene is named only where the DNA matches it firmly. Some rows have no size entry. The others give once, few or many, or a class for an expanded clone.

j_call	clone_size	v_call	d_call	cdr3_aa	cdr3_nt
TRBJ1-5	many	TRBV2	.	CASHLGRTGNQPQHF	TGTGCCAGCCATCTCGGGAGGACCGGCAATCAGCCCCAGCATTTT
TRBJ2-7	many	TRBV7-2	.	CASYGGLHSYEQYF	TGTGCCAGCTACGGGGGGCTCCATTCCTACGAGCAGTACTTC
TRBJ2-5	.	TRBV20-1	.	CSARPLTVQETQYF	TGCAGTGCTAGGCCCCTAACAGTCCAAGAGACCCAGTACTTC
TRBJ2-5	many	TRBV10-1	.	CASSESYLAETQYF	TGCGCCAGCAGTGAGTCGTACTTAGCGGAGACCCAGTACTTC
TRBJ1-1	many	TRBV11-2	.	CASSSLPSNFGTEAFF	TGTGCCAGCAGTTCCCTTCCTTCGAATTTTGGAACTGAAGCTTTCTTT
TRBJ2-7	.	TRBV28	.	CASSAFYEQYF	TGTGCCAGCAGTGCGTTCTACGAGCAGTACTTC
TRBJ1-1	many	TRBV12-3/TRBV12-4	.	CASSLGTNRRGWNTEAFF	TGTGCCAGCAGTTTAGGGACTAATCGGCGGGGGTGGAACACTGAAGCTTTCTTT
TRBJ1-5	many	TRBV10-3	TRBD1	CAIGQGANSNQPQHF	TGTGCCATCGGCCAGGGGGCTAATAGCAATCAGCCCCAGCATTTT
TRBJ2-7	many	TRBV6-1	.	CASHNPRGLYF	TGTGCCAGTCACAACCCGAGAGGGCTGTACTTC
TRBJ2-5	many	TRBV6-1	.	CASSPPRGLGYETQYF	TGTGCCAGCAGTCCCCCCCGCGGGTTGGGGTATGAGACCCAGTACTTC
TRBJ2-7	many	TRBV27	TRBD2	CASSRRTSGRDPLSEQYF	TGTGCCAGCTCCCGTAGGACTAGCGGGCGCGACCCACTTAGCGAGCAGTACTTC
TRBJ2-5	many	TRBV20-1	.	CSARVAPRGPKETQYF	TGCAGTGCTAGAGTTGCCCCTCGGGGGCCCAAAGAGACCCAGTACTTC
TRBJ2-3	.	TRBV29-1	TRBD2	CSVEGGGRAPTDTQYF	TGCAGCGTTGAAGGGGGCGGGAGGGCCCCCACAGATACGCAGTATTTT
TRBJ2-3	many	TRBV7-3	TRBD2	CASSLRLANLDTQYF	TGTGCCAGCAGCTTACGACTAGCAAATCTAGATACGCAGTATTTT
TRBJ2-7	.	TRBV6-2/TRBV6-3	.	CASSYGAWYYEQYF	TGTGCCAGCAGTTACGGGGCGTGGTACTACGAGCAGTACTTC
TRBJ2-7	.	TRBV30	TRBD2	CAWNLVAGGSYEQYF	TGTGCCTGGAATCTGGTAGCGGGGGGATCCTACGAGCAGTACTTC
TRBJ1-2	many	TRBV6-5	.	CASSYSSGGYGYTF	TGTGCCAGCAGTTACTCGTCCGGGGGCTATGGCTACACCTTC
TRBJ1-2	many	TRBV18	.	CASSRSAGDGYTF	TGTGCCAGCTCACGATCGGCAGGGGATGGCTACACCTTC
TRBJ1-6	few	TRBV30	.	CAWSVLTDSAPLHF	TGTGCCTGGAGTGTACTGACAGACTCAGCACCCCTCCACTTT
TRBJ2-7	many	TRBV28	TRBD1	CASSFRDRVNHEQYF	TGTGCCAGCAGTTTTAGGGACAGGGTAAACCACGAGCAGTACTTC
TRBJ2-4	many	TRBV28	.	CASSLPALAKNIQYF	TGTGCCAGCAGTTTACCAGCTCTAGCCAAAAACATTCAGTACTTC
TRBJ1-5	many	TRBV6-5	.	CASSQGRWSNQPQHF	TGTGCCAGCAGTCAGGGGCGCTGGAGCAATCAGCCCCAGCATTTT
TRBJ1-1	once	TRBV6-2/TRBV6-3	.	CASSYLRFAEAFF	TGTGCCAGCAGTTATCTCAGGTTCGCTGAAGCTTTCTTT
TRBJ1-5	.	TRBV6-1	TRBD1	CARRLDRGLAGGQPQHF	TGTGCCAGACGCCTTGACAGGGGGCTTGCGGGGGGTCAGCCCCAGCATTTT
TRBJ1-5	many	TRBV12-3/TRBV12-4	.	CASSPASGTVKQPQHF	TGTGCCAGCAGTCCTGCCTCCGGGACGGTGAAGCAGCCCCAGCATTTT
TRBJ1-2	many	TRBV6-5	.	CASSYLTGNYGYTF	TGTGCCAGCAGTTACTTAACGGGTAACTATGGCTACACCTTC
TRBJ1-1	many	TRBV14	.	CASSPRSGHGNTEAFF	TGTGCCAGCAGCCCACGTTCGGGACACGGGAACACTGAAGCTTTCTTT
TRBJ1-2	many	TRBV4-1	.	CASSPYFDLGLATF	TGCGCCAGCAGCCCCTATTTCGACCTGGGGCTGGCTACCTTC
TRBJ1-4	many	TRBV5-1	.	CASSLEQMGEKLFF	TGCGCCAGCAGCTTGGAACAAATGGGTGAAAAACTGTTTTTT
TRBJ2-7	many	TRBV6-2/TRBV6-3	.	CASSYLVSYEQYF	TGTGCCAGCAGTTACTTAGTATCCTACGAGCAGTACTTC
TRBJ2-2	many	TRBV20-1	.	CSARGLRTYTNTGELFF	TGCAGTGCTAGAGGCCTCCGGACGTACACGAACACCGGGGAGCTGTTTTTT